This T cell receptor (beta chain) was sequenced in a study of T cell changes during pregnancy in multiple sclerosis. Libraries were prepared by immunoSEQ multiplex PCR; TCRdb keeps only in-frame clonotypes and omits some of them. This table has 80,000 to 100,000 clones, roughly nine tenths appearing once. The material was peripheral blood, obtained after pregnancy. The TCR was taken from a female donor in good health, enrolled as a control in a pregnancy study.

CDR3 protein: CASSPGSTEAFF. The CDR3 DNA sequence: TGTGCCAGCAGCCCGGGGAGCACTGAAGCTTTCTTT. The rearrangement links TRBV28 to TRBJ1-1; D gene ambiguous. Trimming stripped 6 bases from V and 4 bases from J, with 9 bases between. The CDR3 sequence is 12 residues long. Germline CDR1 is MDHEN and CDR2 is SYDVKM.